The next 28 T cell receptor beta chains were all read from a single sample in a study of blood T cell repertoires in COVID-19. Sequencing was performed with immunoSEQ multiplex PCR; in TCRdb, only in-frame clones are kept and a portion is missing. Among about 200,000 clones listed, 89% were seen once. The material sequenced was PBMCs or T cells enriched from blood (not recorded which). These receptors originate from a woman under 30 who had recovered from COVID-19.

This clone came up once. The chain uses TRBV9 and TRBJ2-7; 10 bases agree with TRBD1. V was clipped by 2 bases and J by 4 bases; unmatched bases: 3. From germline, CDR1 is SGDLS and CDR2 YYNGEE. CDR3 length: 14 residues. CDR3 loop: CASSVGQGGYEQYF. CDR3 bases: TGTGCCAGCAGCGTCGGACAGGGGGGTTACGAGCAGTACTTC.

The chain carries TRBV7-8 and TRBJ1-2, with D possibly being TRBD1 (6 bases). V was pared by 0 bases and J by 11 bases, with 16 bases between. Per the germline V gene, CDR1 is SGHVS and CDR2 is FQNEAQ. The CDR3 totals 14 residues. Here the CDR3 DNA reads TGTGCCAGCAGCTTAGCCTCAGGGGCGGTCGGGTACACCTTC. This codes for CASSLASGAVGYTF.

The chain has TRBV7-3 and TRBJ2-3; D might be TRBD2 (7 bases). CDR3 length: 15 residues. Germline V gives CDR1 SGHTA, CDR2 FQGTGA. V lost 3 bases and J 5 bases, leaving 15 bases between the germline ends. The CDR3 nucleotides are TGTGCCAGCAGCTTCATCGGGGGGCTAGAAGATACGCAGTATTTT. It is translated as CASSFIGGLEDTQYF.

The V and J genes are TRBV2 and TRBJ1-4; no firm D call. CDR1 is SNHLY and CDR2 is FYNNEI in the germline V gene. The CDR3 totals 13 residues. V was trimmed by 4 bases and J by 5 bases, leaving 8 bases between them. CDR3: CASSAFRNEKLFF. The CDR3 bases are TGTGCCAGCAGTGCGTTCAGGAATGAAAAACTGTTTTTT.

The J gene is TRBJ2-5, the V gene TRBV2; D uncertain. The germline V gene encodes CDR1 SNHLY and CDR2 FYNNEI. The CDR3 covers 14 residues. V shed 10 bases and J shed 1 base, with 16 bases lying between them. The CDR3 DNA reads TGTGCCACCCTCGCCCTGGCAGGCCAAGAGACCCAGTACTTC. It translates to CATLALAGQETQYF.

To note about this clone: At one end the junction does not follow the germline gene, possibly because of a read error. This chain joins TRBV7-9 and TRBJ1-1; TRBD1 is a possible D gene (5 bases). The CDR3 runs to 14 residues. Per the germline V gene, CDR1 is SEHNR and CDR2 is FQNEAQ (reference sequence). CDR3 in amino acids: CAGRRDSGGTEAFF. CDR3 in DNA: TGTGCCGGCAGACGGGACTCCGGAGGAACTGAAGCTTTCTTT.

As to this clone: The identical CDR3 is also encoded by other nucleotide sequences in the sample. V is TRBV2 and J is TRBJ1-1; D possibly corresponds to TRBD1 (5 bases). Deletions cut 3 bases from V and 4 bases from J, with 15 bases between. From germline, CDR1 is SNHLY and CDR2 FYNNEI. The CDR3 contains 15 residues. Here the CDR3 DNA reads TGTGCCAGCAGTGACCCCCCGGGGAGGGGCACTGAAGCTTTCTTT. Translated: CASSDPPGRGTEAFF.

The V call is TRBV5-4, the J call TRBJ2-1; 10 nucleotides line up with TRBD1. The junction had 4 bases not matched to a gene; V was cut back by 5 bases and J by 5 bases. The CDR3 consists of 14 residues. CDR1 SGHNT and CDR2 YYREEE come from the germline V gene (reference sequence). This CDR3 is CASREGTGDNEQFF. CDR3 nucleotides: TGTGCCAGCAGAGAAGGGACAGGGGACAATGAGCAGTTCTTC.

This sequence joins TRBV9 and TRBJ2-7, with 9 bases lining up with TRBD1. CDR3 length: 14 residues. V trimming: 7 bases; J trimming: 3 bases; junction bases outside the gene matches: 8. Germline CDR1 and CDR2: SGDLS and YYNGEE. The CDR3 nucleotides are TGTGCCAGCTCCCGTGGGACAGGGAACTACGAGCAGTACTTC. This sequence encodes CASSRGTGNYEQYF.

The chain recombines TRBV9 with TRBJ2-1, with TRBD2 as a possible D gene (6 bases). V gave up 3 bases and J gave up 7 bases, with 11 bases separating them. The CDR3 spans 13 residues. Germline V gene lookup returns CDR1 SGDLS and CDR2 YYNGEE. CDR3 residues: CASSDTGENEQFF. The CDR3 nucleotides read TGTGCCAGCAGCGATACGGGGGAGAATGAGCAGTTCTTC.

The CDR3 DNA reads as TGTGCCAGCTCATCCTGGACACGGGCGGTTAATGAAAAACTGTTTTTT. Amino acids: CASSSWTRAVNEKLFF. The chain uses TRBV18 and TRBJ1-4; a weak D match, TRBD1 (5 bases). The length of the CDR3 is 16 residues. The V gene's germline CDR1 is KGHSH and CDR2 LQKENI. Deletions cut 5 bases from V and 4 bases from J, with 17 bases between.

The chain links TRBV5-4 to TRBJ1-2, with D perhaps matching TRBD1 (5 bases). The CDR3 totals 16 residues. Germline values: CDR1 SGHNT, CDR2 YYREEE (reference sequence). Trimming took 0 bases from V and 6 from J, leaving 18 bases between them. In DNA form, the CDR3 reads TGTGCCAGCAGCTTGGATTTAGGGGCTCCACCCCATGGCTACACCTTC. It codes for CASSLDLGAPPHGYTF.

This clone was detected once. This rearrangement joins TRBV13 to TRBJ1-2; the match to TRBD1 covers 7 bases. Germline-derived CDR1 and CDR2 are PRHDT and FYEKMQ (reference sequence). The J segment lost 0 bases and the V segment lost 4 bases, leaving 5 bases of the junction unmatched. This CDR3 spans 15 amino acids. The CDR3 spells CASSSLGQSNYGYTF. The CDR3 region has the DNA TGTGCCAGCAGCTCTTTGGGACAGTCTAACTATGGCTACACCTTC.

CDR3 sequence reads: CAWSVLDLLNTEAFF. CDR3 sequence (DNA): TGTGCCTGGAGTGTTTTAGACTTGCTGAACACTGAAGCTTTCTTT. This rearrangement joins TRBV30 to TRBJ1-1; D is uncertain. The CDR3 covers 15 residues. Between the trimmed V and J ends, which lost 0 bases and 0 bases, there was a span of 11 bases. Germline-derived CDR1 and CDR2 are GTSNPN and SVGIG (reference sequence).

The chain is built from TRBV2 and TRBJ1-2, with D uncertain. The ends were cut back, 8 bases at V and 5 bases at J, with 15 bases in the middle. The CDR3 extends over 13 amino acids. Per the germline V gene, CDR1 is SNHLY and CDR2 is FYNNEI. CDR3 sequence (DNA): TGTGCCAGCTCCCCCTCATGGGAGTATGGCTACACCTTC. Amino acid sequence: CASSPSWEYGYTF.

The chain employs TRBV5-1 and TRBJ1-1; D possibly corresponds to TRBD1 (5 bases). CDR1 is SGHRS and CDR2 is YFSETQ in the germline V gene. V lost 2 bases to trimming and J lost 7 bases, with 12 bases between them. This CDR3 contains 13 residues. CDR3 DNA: TGCGCCAGCAGCTTCCGACAAGGGGTTGAAGCTTTCTTT. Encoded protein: CASSFRQGVEAFF.

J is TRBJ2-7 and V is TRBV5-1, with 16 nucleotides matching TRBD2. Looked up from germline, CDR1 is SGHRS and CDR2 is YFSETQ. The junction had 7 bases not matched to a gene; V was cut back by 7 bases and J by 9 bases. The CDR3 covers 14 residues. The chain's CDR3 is CASATGTSGGAQYF. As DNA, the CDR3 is TGCGCCAGCGCCACCGGGACTAGCGGGGGGGCGCAGTACTTC. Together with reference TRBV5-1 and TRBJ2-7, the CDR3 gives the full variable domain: KAGVTQTPRYLIKTRGQQVTLSCSPISGHRSVSWYQQTPGQGLQFLFEYFSETQRNKGNFPGRFSGRQFSNSRSEMNVSTLELGDSALYLCASATGTSGGAQYFGPGTRLTVT.

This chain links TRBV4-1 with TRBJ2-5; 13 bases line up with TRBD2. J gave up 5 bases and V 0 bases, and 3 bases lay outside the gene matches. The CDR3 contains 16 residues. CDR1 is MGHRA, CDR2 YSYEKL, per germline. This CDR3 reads CASSQDTGLAGETQYF. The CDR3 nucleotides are TGCGCCAGCAGCCAAGATACGGGACTAGCGGGGGAGACCCAGTACTTC.

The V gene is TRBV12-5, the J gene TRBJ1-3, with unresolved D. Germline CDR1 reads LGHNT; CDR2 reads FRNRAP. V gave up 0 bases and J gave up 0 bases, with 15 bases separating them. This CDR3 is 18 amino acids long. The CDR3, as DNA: TGTGCTAGTGGTTTGGTACTGGCAGGTCGAAACTCTGGAAACACCATATATTTT. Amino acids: CASGLVLAGRNSGNTIYF.

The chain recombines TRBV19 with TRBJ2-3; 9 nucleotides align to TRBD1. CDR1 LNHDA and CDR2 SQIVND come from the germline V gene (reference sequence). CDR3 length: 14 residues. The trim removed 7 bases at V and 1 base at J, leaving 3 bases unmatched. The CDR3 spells CASIRDRGTDTQYF. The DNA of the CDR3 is TGTGCCAGTATTAGGGACAGGGGCACAGATACGCAGTATTTT.

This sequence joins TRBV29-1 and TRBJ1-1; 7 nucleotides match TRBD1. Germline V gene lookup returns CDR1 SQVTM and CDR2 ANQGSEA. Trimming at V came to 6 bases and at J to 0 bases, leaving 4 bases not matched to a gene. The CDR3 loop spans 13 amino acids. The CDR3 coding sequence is TGCAGCGTCTCCGGGACAGTGAACACTGAAGCTTTCTTT. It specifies CSVSGTVNTEAFF.

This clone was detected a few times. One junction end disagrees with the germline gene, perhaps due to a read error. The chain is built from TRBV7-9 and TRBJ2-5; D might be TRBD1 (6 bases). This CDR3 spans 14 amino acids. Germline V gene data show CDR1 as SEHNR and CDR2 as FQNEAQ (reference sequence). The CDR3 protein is CASSFPQTIQGQHF. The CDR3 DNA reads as TGTGCCAGCAGCTTTCCGCAGACTATCCAAGGACAGCACTTC.

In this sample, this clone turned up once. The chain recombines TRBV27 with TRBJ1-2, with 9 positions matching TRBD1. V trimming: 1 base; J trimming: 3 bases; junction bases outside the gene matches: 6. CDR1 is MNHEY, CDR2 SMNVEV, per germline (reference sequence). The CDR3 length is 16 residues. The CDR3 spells CASSLFFGDRDYGYTF. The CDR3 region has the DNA TGTGCCAGCAGTTTATTTTTTGGGGACAGGGACTATGGCTACACCTTC.

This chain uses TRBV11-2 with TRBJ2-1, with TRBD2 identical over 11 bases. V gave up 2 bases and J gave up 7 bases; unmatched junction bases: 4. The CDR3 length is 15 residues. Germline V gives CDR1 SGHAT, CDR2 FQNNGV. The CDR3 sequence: CASSLIAGGLNEQFF. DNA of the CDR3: TGTGCCAGCAGCTTAATAGCGGGGGGGCTTAATGAGCAGTTCTTC.

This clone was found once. In nucleotides, the CDR3 is TGTGCCAGCAGCCCATATAGCCGCCGTAATTCACCCCTCCACTTT. The encoded protein is CASSPYSRRNSPLHF. The chain carries TRBV27 and TRBJ1-6; unclear D gene. The CDR3 runs to 15 residues. Trimming pared 6 bases from V and 6 bases from J, leaving 15 bases between. Germline loops: CDR1 MNHEY, CDR2 SMNVEV (reference sequence).

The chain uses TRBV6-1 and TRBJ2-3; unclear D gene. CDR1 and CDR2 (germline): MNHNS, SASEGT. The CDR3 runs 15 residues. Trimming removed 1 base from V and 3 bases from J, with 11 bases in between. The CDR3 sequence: CASSEDETVTDTQYF. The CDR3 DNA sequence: TGTGCCAGCAGTGAAGACGAAACAGTGACAGATACGCAGTATTTT.

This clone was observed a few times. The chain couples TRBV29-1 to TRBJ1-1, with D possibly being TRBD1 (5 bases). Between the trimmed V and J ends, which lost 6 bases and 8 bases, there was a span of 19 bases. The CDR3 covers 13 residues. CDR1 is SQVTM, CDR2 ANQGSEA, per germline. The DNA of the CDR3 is TGCAGCGTCGGGGGGGATGGGGCGTTGGAAGCTTTCTTT. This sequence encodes CSVGGDGALEAFF.

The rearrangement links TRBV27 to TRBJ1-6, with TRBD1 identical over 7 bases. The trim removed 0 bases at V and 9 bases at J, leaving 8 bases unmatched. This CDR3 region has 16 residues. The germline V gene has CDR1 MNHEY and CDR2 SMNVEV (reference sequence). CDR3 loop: CASSLSGQQSGSPLHF. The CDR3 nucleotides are TGTGCCAGCAGTTTATCGGGACAGCAGAGTGGTTCACCCCTCCACTTT.